The rows below give T cell receptor beta chains drawn from one sample of a study of human T cells and chemical hapten exposure. TCRdb reanalysed the RACE reads using MiXCR and keeps one entry per CDR3 protein. The table lists around 300,000 distinct CDR3 sequences, over 5% of them singletons. Specimen: whole blood, collected in connection with sensitization to the hapten diphenylcyclopropenone (DPC). These TCRs come from a woman younger than 30 with alopecia areata. Some clones in this sample may be carry-over from other donors' samples. Each CDR3 is given with its conserved first and last residue. The order of the fields is clone size, V gene, D gene, J gene, CDR3 protein, CDR3 DNA. D genes are given only for firm matches. Clone size is shown for a subset of rows, as once, few, many or a class of expanded clone.

abundance: -; v_gene: TRBV27; d_gene: -; j_gene: TRBJ2-7; CDR3aa: CASSLGQGVHEQYF; CDR3nt: TGTGCCAGCAGTTTGGGGCAGGGTGTCCACGAGCAGTACTTC
abundance: many; v_gene: TRBV6-6; d_gene: TRBD1; j_gene: TRBJ1-5; CDR3aa: CASRTGTGGTGNQPQHF; CDR3nt: TGTGCCAGCAGGACCGGGACAGGGGGGACGGGTAATCAGCCCCAGCATTTT
abundance: -; v_gene: TRBV10-3; d_gene: -; j_gene: TRBJ1-2; CDR3aa: CAISDRPYDTGYTF; CDR3nt: TGTGCCATCAGTGACCGACCATACGACACTGGCTACACCTTC
abundance: few; v_gene: TRBV7-9; d_gene: TRBD1; j_gene: TRBJ2-5; CDR3aa: CASSDQATGFQETQYF; CDR3nt: TGTGCCAGCAGCGATCAAGCGACAGGGTTCCAAGAGACCCAGTACTTC
abundance: many; v_gene: TRBV29-1; d_gene: TRBD1; j_gene: TRBJ2-7; CDR3aa: CSVAGTGDGYEQYF; CDR3nt: TGCAGCGTTGCCGGGACAGGGGACGGCTACGAGCAGTACTTC
abundance: many; v_gene: TRBV24-1; d_gene: -; j_gene: TRBJ1-5; CDR3aa: CATSDRINNQPQHF; CDR3nt: TGTGCCACCAGTGACAGGATTAACAATCAGCCCCAGCATTTT
abundance: -; v_gene: TRBV7-2; d_gene: TRBD2; j_gene: TRBJ2-1; CDR3aa: CASSLDGTSVNEQFF; CDR3nt: TGTGCCAGCAGCTTAGATGGGACTAGCGTCAATGAGCAGTTCTTC
abundance: many; v_gene: TRBV29-1; d_gene: -; j_gene: TRBJ1-1; CDR3aa: CSVLTGNTEAFF; CDR3nt: TGCAGCGTTCTAACAGGGAACACTGAAGCTTTCTTT
abundance: -; v_gene: TRBV5-1; d_gene: -; j_gene: TRBJ1-2; CDR3aa: CASRQGWNYGYTF; CDR3nt: TGCGCCAGCCGGCAGGGGTGGAACTATGGCTACACCTTC
abundance: -; v_gene: TRBV12-3/TRBV12-4; d_gene: TRBD1; j_gene: TRBJ1-2; CDR3aa: CASSHGTAGANYGYTF; CDR3nt: TGTGCCAGCAGTCACGGGACAGCTGGAGCTAACTATGGCTACACCTTC
abundance: -; v_gene: TRBV7-9; d_gene: -; j_gene: TRBJ1-4; CDR3aa: CASSSRISDRTNEKLFF; CDR3nt: TGTGCCAGCAGCTCCCGAATTTCGGACAGAACTAATGAAAAACTGTTTTTT
abundance: few; v_gene: TRBV2; d_gene: TRBD1; j_gene: TRBJ2-2; CDR3aa: CASRLHRGAGELFF; CDR3nt: TGTGCCAGCAGGCTACACAGGGGGGCCGGGGAGCTGTTTTTT
abundance: many; v_gene: TRBV6-2/TRBV6-3; d_gene: -; j_gene: TRBJ2-5; CDR3aa: CASSYLEAETQYF; CDR3nt: TGTGCCAGCAGTTATTTGGAAGCAGAGACCCAGTACTTC
abundance: few; v_gene: TRBV13; d_gene: -; j_gene: TRBJ1-1; CDR3aa: CASSQNGAEAFF; CDR3nt: TGTGCCAGCAGCCAAAACGGCGCTGAAGCTTTCTTT
abundance: many; v_gene: TRBV12-3/TRBV12-4; d_gene: -; j_gene: TRBJ1-1; CDR3aa: CASRGVGGMNTEAFF; CDR3nt: TGTGCCAGCAGGGGGGTAGGGGGAATGAACACTGAAGCTTTCTTT
abundance: -; v_gene: TRBV4-1; d_gene: TRBD1; j_gene: TRBJ1-1; CDR3aa: CASSPDNRGNTEAFF; CDR3nt: TGCGCCAGCAGCCCAGACAACAGGGGCAACACTGAAGCTTTCTTT
abundance: many; v_gene: TRBV20-1; d_gene: -; j_gene: TRBJ1-1; CDR3aa: CSARAGAGGDEAFF; CDR3nt: TGCAGTGCTAGAGCCGGGGCAGGAGGGGATGAAGCTTTCTTT
abundance: few; v_gene: TRBV20-1; d_gene: TRBD2; j_gene: TRBJ2-3; CDR3aa: CSASPIAGLGDTQYF; CDR3nt: TGCAGTGCTTCCCCCATAGCGGGTCTGGGAGATACGCAGTATTTT
abundance: few; v_gene: TRBV11-1; d_gene: TRBD1; j_gene: TRBJ2-7; CDR3aa: CASSLGTGGLYEQYF; CDR3nt: TGTGCCAGCAGCCTTGGGACAGGGGGGCTCTACGAGCAGTACTTC
abundance: many; v_gene: TRBV24-1; d_gene: -; j_gene: TRBJ1-2; CDR3aa: CATSDYLMDYGYTF; CDR3nt: TGTGCCACCAGTGACTACCTGATGGACTATGGCTACACCTTC
abundance: many; v_gene: TRBV7-2; d_gene: TRBD2; j_gene: TRBJ2-3; CDR3aa: CASSLSGGAGDTQYF; CDR3nt: TGTGCCAGCAGCTTAAGCGGGGGGGCCGGAGATACGCAGTATTTT
abundance: -; v_gene: TRBV4-3; d_gene: -; j_gene: TRBJ1-1; CDR3aa: CASSPLMFTEAFF; CDR3nt: TGCGCCAGCAGCCCACTTATGTTCACTGAAGCTTTCTTT
abundance: -; v_gene: TRBV13; d_gene: -; j_gene: TRBJ1-1; CDR3aa: CASSLGRAQLNTEAFF; CDR3nt: TGTGCCAGCAGCTTAGGTCGTGCACAGCTGAACACTGAAGCTTTCTTT
abundance: many; v_gene: TRBV28; d_gene: TRBD1; j_gene: TRBJ1-6; CDR3aa: CASNPDRVGGTLHF; CDR3nt: TGTGCCAGCAACCCGGACAGGGTAGGGGGAACCCTCCACTTT
abundance: few; v_gene: TRBV6-5; d_gene: -; j_gene: TRBJ1-4; CDR3aa: CASSARAGTNEKLFF; CDR3nt: TGTGCCAGCAGTGCCAGGGCCGGTACTAATGAAAAACTGTTTTTT
abundance: many; v_gene: TRBV7-2; d_gene: -; j_gene: TRBJ1-1; CDR3aa: CASSLAQGRTEAFF; CDR3nt: TGTGCCAGCAGCTTAGCCCAGGGAAGAACTGAAGCTTTCTTT
abundance: many; v_gene: TRBV3-1; d_gene: TRBD2; j_gene: TRBJ2-3; CDR3aa: CASSQDIAGGSTDTQYF; CDR3nt: TGTGCCAGCAGCCAAGATATAGCGGGGGGAAGCACAGATACGCAGTATTTT
abundance: many; v_gene: TRBV6-5; d_gene: TRBD1; j_gene: TRBJ1-1; CDR3aa: CASSQGDRANTEAFF; CDR3nt: TGTGCCAGCAGTCAGGGGGACAGGGCGAACACTGAAGCTTTCTTT
abundance: -; v_gene: TRBV5-5; d_gene: TRBD1; j_gene: TRBJ2-1; CDR3aa: CASSLAVRGFDEQFF; CDR3nt: TGTGCCAGCAGCTTGGCAGTCAGGGGGTTTGATGAGCAGTTCTTC
abundance: -; v_gene: TRBV7-2; d_gene: TRBD2; j_gene: TRBJ2-1; CDR3aa: CASSLQRGLARQFF; CDR3nt: TGTGCCAGCAGCTTACAGCGGGGGCTGGCCCGGCAGTTCTTC
abundance: few; v_gene: TRBV7-3; d_gene: -; j_gene: TRBJ1-1; CDR3aa: CASSLLRDTEAFF; CDR3nt: TGTGCCAGCAGCTTACTCAGGGATACTGAAGCTTTCTTT
abundance: -; v_gene: TRBV14; d_gene: TRBD1; j_gene: TRBJ1-6; CDR3aa: CASSRYGLWTGVSSSYNSPLHF; CDR3nt: TGTGCCAGCAGCCGGTATGGATTGTGGACAGGGGTTTCGAGCTCCTATAATTCACCCCTCCACTTT
abundance: many; v_gene: TRBV6-5; d_gene: -; j_gene: TRBJ1-6; CDR3aa: CASSLQGTMSSYNSPLHF; CDR3nt: TGTGCCAGCAGTTTGCAGGGGACTATGAGCTCCTATAATTCACCCCTCCACTTT
abundance: many; v_gene: TRBV5-1; d_gene: -; j_gene: TRBJ2-5; CDR3aa: CASSYQSRETQYF; CDR3nt: TGCGCCAGCAGCTATCAGTCCCGTGAGACCCAGTACTTC
abundance: many; v_gene: TRBV5-4; d_gene: -; j_gene: TRBJ2-7; CDR3aa: CASSFAPGTFYEQYF; CDR3nt: TGTGCCAGCAGCTTCGCGCCGGGAACATTCTACGAGCAGTACTTC
abundance: few; v_gene: TRBV2; d_gene: -; j_gene: TRBJ1-5; CDR3aa: CASSNTPGGNQPQHF; CDR3nt: TGTGCCAGCAGTAATACCCCCGGTGGCAATCAGCCCCAGCATTTT
abundance: many; v_gene: TRBV12-3/TRBV12-4; d_gene: -; j_gene: TRBJ1-1; CDR3aa: CATNSRWTEAFF; CDR3nt: TGTGCCACGAACTCCCGTTGGACTGAAGCTTTCTTT
abundance: few; v_gene: TRBV9; d_gene: -; j_gene: TRBJ2-7; CDR3aa: CASSVDWGSYSYEQYF; CDR3nt: TGTGCCAGCAGCGTAGATTGGGGGTCGTACTCCTACGAGCAGTACTTC
abundance: few; v_gene: TRBV6-2/TRBV6-3; d_gene: -; j_gene: TRBJ2-1; CDR3aa: CASSYGDEQFF; CDR3nt: TGTGCCAGCAGTTACGGGGATGAGCAGTTCTTC
abundance: -; v_gene: TRBV28; d_gene: -; j_gene: TRBJ2-1; CDR3aa: CASSLSTLALFNEQFF; CDR3nt: TGTGCCAGCAGTTTGAGTACCCTAGCGCTGTTCAATGAGCAGTTCTTC
abundance: -; v_gene: TRBV15; d_gene: -; j_gene: TRBJ1-4; CDR3aa: CATSHIKGATNEKLFF; CDR3nt: TGTGCCACCAGCCACATTAAGGGTGCAACTAATGAAAAACTGTTTTTT
abundance: many; v_gene: TRBV20-1; d_gene: TRBD2; j_gene: TRBJ2-3; CDR3aa: CSATIGTSGGPSTQYF; CDR3nt: TGCAGTGCTACTATTGGGACTAGCGGGGGGCCCAGCACGCAGTATTTT
abundance: many; v_gene: TRBV7-3; d_gene: -; j_gene: TRBJ1-2; CDR3aa: CASSQQGTYGYTF; CDR3nt: TGTGCCAGCAGCCAACAGGGTACCTATGGCTACACCTTC
abundance: -; v_gene: TRBV4-1; d_gene: TRBD2; j_gene: TRBJ2-3; CDR3aa: CASSQGLGLAGGGTDTQYF; CDR3nt: TGCGCCAGCAGCCAAGGCCTGGGACTAGCGGGGGGCGGGACAGATACGCAGTATTTT
abundance: many; v_gene: TRBV28; d_gene: -; j_gene: TRBJ1-5; CDR3aa: CASSLTGPDQPQHF; CDR3nt: TGTGCCAGCAGTTTGACAGGTCCTGATCAGCCCCAGCATTTT
abundance: -; v_gene: TRBV4-1; d_gene: TRBD2; j_gene: TRBJ2-5; CDR3aa: CASSLTGLAETQYF; CDR3nt: TGCGCCAGCAGCCTTACCGGACTAGCTGAGACCCAGTACTTC
abundance: few; v_gene: TRBV19; d_gene: -; j_gene: TRBJ1-2; CDR3aa: CASSIDLAKLSDGYTF; CDR3nt: TGTGCCAGTAGTATAGATCTTGCCAAGTTAAGCGATGGCTACACCTTC
abundance: -; v_gene: TRBV29-1; d_gene: TRBD1; j_gene: TRBJ1-3; CDR3aa: CSATQGAHGNTIYF; CDR3nt: TGCAGCGCCACGCAGGGGGCGCATGGAAACACCATATATTTT
abundance: many; v_gene: TRBV7-2; d_gene: -; j_gene: TRBJ2-7; CDR3aa: CASSPLGAYEQYF; CDR3nt: TGTGCCAGCAGCCCTTTGGGGGCCTACGAGCAGTACTTC
abundance: few; v_gene: TRBV12-5; d_gene: TRBD2; j_gene: TRBJ2-2; CDR3aa: CASGRLAGGPSTGELFF; CDR3nt: TGTGCTAGTGGGCGACTAGCGGGGGGGCCGAGCACCGGGGAGCTGTTTTTT
abundance: -; v_gene: TRBV25-1; d_gene: -; j_gene: TRBJ1-4; CDR3aa: CASSESQAWGEKLFF; CDR3nt: TGTGCCAGCAGTGAATCCCAGGCCTGGGGTGAAAAACTGTTTTTT
abundance: many; v_gene: TRBV12-3/TRBV12-4; d_gene: TRBD1; j_gene: TRBJ2-1; CDR3aa: CASSPGQGIAEQFF; CDR3nt: TGTGCCAGCAGCCCCGGACAGGGGATCGCTGAGCAGTTCTTC